This T cell receptor (beta chain) was identified in a study of T-cell memory formation after mild COVID-19. The CDR3 covers 12 residues. Trimming stripped 5 bases from V and 2 bases from J, with 7 bases between. This clonotype was found a few times. TCRdb reanalysed the 5' RACE reads using MiXCR and keeps one entry per CDR3 protein. Here the sample spans about 470,000 distinct CDR3 sequences, roughly 25% being singletons. The sequence came from an adult woman who had mild COVID-19 (a few samples of this study predate the infection). Cell type and time point are not known. V and J are TRBV12-3 or TRBV12-4 and TRBJ2-7; D ambiguous. What was sequenced was PBMCs or a T cell subset sorted from them (not recorded which). Written as DNA, the CDR3 is TGTGCCAGCAGTCCTCAACCCTACGAGCAGTACTTC. Amino acid sequence: CASSPQPYEQYF.